The 27 T cell receptor beta chains below were found in one sample sequenced in a study of Graves' ophthalmopathy and Graves' hyperthyroidism. The authors amplified TCR beta CDR3 regions from RNA transcripts. An opening RT-PCR round employed HTBI primers and preceded a second-round multiplex PCR. TCRdb itself ran the multiplex PCR reads through MiXCR, one entry per CDR3 protein. The sample carries roughly 380,000 distinct CDR3 sequences, 15% recorded once. The sample was peripheral blood. The receptors originated from a woman under 30 with stable Graves' hyperthyroidism.

This clonotype showed up many times. J is TRBJ2-7 and V is TRBV6-2 or TRBV6-3; 7 nucleotides line up with TRBD1. V lost 5 bases and J lost 4; bases outside the gene matches: 11. Germline V gives CDR1 MNHEY, CDR2 SVGEGT. There are 15 residues in the CDR3. DNA for the CDR3: TGTGCCAGCAGTCCTGACAGGGCACGAATTTACGAGCAGTACTTC. As protein: CASSPDRARIYEQYF.

There are many counts of this clonotype. Relative to the germline gene, one junction end is altered; a read error may explain this. This chain uses TRBV6-2 or TRBV6-3 with TRBJ2-4, with TRBD2 matching 8 bases. The CDR3 covers 16 residues. The germline V gene encodes CDR1 MNHEY and CDR2 SVGEGT. Written as DNA, the CDR3 is TGTGCCAGCAGTTCCTCGGGACTAGAGGCCAAAAACATTAAGTACTTC. It translates to CASSSSGLEAKNIKYF.

At least ten counts were recorded for this clonotype. The chain is built from TRBV20-1 and TRBJ1-1; perhaps TRBD1 as D (6 bases). This CDR3 is built from 15 residues. Trimming stripped 0 bases from V and 0 bases from J, with 11 bases between. Per germline, CDR1 DFQATT and CDR2 SNEGSKA (reference sequence). CDR3 sequence reads: CSARDRGGLNTEAFF. The CDR3 DNA follows: TGCAGTGCTAGAGATCGCGGGGGGCTGAACACTGAAGCTTTCTTT.

V gene TRBV7-3 combines with J gene TRBJ2-2; 10 positions match TRBD2. Germline-derived CDR1 and CDR2 are SGHTA and FQGTGA. CDR3 length: 17 amino acids. The trim removed 0 bases at V and 1 base at J, leaving 2 bases unmatched. CDR3 sequence: CASSLTSSGGNTGELFF. CDR3 bases: TGTGCCAGCAGCTTAACCTCTAGCGGGGGGAACACCGGGGAGCTGTTTTTT.

This clonotype was observed at least ten times. The chain carries TRBV5-1 and TRBJ2-7, with D tentatively TRBD1 (7 bases). Looked up from germline, CDR1 is SGHRS and CDR2 is YFSETQ. The CDR3 runs 15 residues. The V end lost 0 bases, the J end lost 3 bases, and 13 bases lay between the germline ends. The CDR3 DNA follows: TGCGCCAGCAGCTTGGTAGCAGGGGGGATCTACGAGCAGTACTTC. Amino acid sequence: CASSLVAGGIYEQYF.

V is TRBV12-3 or TRBV12-4 and J is TRBJ1-2; D is uncertain. Between the trimmed V and J ends, which lost 2 bases and 3 bases, there was a span of 7 bases. The CDR3 sequence is 13 residues long. The chain's CDR3 is CASSLKPYYGYTF. The CDR3 DNA reads TGTGCCAGCAGTTTAAAGCCGTACTATGGCTACACCTTC.

This clonotype was observed a few times. J is TRBJ1-2 and V is TRBV3-1; possible D gene TRBD1, 5 bases. The CDR3 extends over 14 amino acids. Trimming stripped 4 bases from V and 5 bases from J, with 14 bases between. Germline CDR1 and CDR2: LGHDT and YNNKEL (reference sequence). CDR3 coding DNA: TGTGCCAGCAGCCTAGCTGGGGGTGGGTATGGCTACACCTTC. As protein: CASSLAGGGYGYTF. Full variable domain (outside the CDR3, taken from reference TRBV3-1 and TRBJ1-2): DTAVSQTPKYLVTQMGNDKSIKCEQNLGHDTMYWYKQDSKKFLKIMFSYNNKELIINETVPNRFSPKSPDKAHLNLHINSLELGDSAVYFCASSLAGGGYGYTFGSGTRLTVV.

The CDR3 bases are TGTGCCAGCTCACCACCTAGTAGGACTAGGTATCACGAGCAGTACTTC. Its translation is CASSPPSRTRYHEQYF. The chain is built from TRBV18 and TRBJ2-7; 7 bases are a match to TRBD2. The length of the CDR3 is 16 residues. The trim removed 0 bases at V and 5 bases at J, leaving 10 bases unmatched. CDR1 and CDR2 (germline): KGHSH, LQKENI.

This clonotype has at least ten counts. The rearrangement links TRBV7-2 to TRBJ1-1; 9 bases line up with TRBD1. Trimming took 5 bases from V and 11 from J; bases not matched to a gene: 6. Germline CDR1 SGHTA, CDR2 FQGNSA. This CDR3 comprises 12 residues. In DNA, the CDR3 is TGTGCCAGCAGCCCGGACAGGGGTTTGGCTTTCTTT. Its protein is CASSPDRGLAFF.

In its sample, this clonotype was seen many times. The chain recombines TRBV10-3 with TRBJ1-6, with D possibly being TRBD1 (5 bases). V dropped 3 bases and J dropped 9 bases, with 18 bases sitting between them. Germline values: CDR1 ENHRY, CDR2 SYGVKD. CDR3 length equals 16 residues. As DNA, the CDR3 is TGTGCCATCAGTGATCTCCCCCCGGGGGTAGGTTCACCCCTCCACTTT. Protein: CAISDLPPGVGSPLHF.

The rearrangement links TRBV6-1 to TRBJ2-7; D is possibly TRBD2 (6 bases). The V and J ends lost 1 base and 7 bases respectively, with 17 bases between them. CDR1 MNHNS and CDR2 SASEGT come from the germline V gene. This CDR3 spans 15 amino acids. CDR3 protein: CASSEVRDGGFEQYF. The CDR3 DNA sequence: TGTGCCAGCAGTGAAGTCCGGGACGGGGGATTTGAGCAGTACTTC.

This clonotype was counted ten times or more. The chain links TRBV10-3 to TRBJ1-1, with 9 bases lining up with TRBD1. Trimming at V came to 5 bases and at J to 5 bases, leaving 9 bases not matched to a gene. Germline-derived CDR1 and CDR2 are ENHRY and SYGVKD. The CDR3 consists of 15 residues. Here the CDR3 reads CAISPPGQGVTEAFF. The DNA for the CDR3 is TGTGCCATCAGTCCGCCGGGACAGGGCGTTACTGAAGCTTTCTTT.

This clonotype was picked up one time. The missing conserved phenylalanine or tryptophan at the end of this CDR3 makes a read error likely. The J gene is TRBJ1-5, the V gene TRBV6-1, with D uncertain. This CDR3 spans 13 amino acids. Germline CDR1 reads MNHNS; CDR2 reads SASEGT. The V end lost 5 bases, the J end lost 5 bases, and 10 bases lay between the germline ends. The CDR3 nucleotides read TGTGCCAGCAGTAGAATGTTATATCAGCCCCAGCATGTT. Residues: CASSRMLYQPQHV.

This clonotype came up many times. This chain uses TRBV19 with TRBJ1-1; TRBD1 matches 8 bases. The CDR3 length is 13 residues. J lost 3 bases, V lost 9 bases, and 6 bases had no gene match. Looked up from germline, CDR1 is LNHDA and CDR2 is SQIVND (reference sequence). The CDR3 coding sequence is TGTGCCAGCAGACAGGGGATAGACACTGAAGCTTTCTTT. This translates into CASRQGIDTEAFF.

There are a few counts of this clonotype. This chain connects TRBV5-1 to TRBJ1-6; D call uncertain. Germline loops: CDR1 SGHRS, CDR2 YFSETQ. The CDR3 sequence is 14 residues long. Between the trimmed V and J ends, which lost 2 bases and 8 bases, there was a span of 11 bases. The CDR3 DNA sequence: TGCGCCAGCAGCTTCGACCCCGGCTATTCACCCCTCCACTTT. Residues: CASSFDPGYSPLHF.

In this sample, this clonotype turned up many times. The chain couples TRBV15 to TRBJ2-7; 9 nucleotides line up with TRBD1. Looked up from germline, CDR1 is LNHNV and CDR2 is YYDKDF (reference sequence). This CDR3 has 15 residues. Trimming removed 0 bases from V and 4 bases from J; junction bases left unmatched: 4. CDR3 loop: CATSREGTGIYEQYF. The CDR3 DNA reads as TGTGCCACCAGCAGAGAGGGGACAGGGATTTACGAGCAGTACTTC.

This clonotype was seen at least ten times. The gene calls are TRBV12-3 or TRBV12-4 and TRBJ2-7, with unresolved D. This CDR3 is 12 amino acids long. Trimming removed 2 bases at V and 6 bases at J, with 8 bases between. CDR3 in DNA: TGTGCCAGCAGTTTAAGGGCATCCGAGCAGTACTTC. Translated, it gives CASSLRASEQYF.

This clonotype was recorded many times. The chain joins TRBV6-5 to TRBJ1-2; D ambiguous. From germline, CDR1 is MNHEY and CDR2 SVGAGI. Between the trimmed V and J ends, which lost 8 bases and 3 bases, there was a span of 7 bases. CDR3 length equals 11 residues. CDR3 in DNA: TGTGCCAGCCTTCGCGACTATGGCTACACCTTC. It codes for CASLRDYGYTF.

This clonotype was observed many times. V gene TRBV19 combines with J gene TRBJ1-2; TRBD1 is a possible D gene (6 bases). V lost 3 bases and J 2 bases, leaving 10 bases between the germline ends. This CDR3 has 14 residues. Germline CDR1 LNHDA, CDR2 SQIVND (reference sequence). DNA of the CDR3: TGTGCCAGTAGTATCCAGGGGAACAACTATGGCTACACCTTC. Its translation is CASSIQGNNYGYTF.

On this clonotype itself: The junction departs from the called germline gene at one end, perhaps through a read error. This sequence joins TRBV10-3 and TRBJ1-1; tentatively, D is TRBD1 (6 bases). The CDR3 extends over 16 amino acids. Germline V CDR1 and CDR2: ENHRY, SYGVKD. The CDR3 DNA follows: TGTGCCAGCAGTCCAGGGGACTTACTGATGAACACTGAAGCTTTCTTT. This gives the protein CASSPGDLLMNTEAFF.

The chain combines TRBV28 with TRBJ1-5; 8 positions match TRBD1. Trimming removed 5 bases from V and 5 bases from J; junction bases left unmatched: 11. Germline CDR1 reads MDHEN; CDR2 reads SYDVKM. The CDR3 consists of 16 residues. CDR3 protein: CASSPSGQGAYQPQHF. For the CDR3, the DNA is TGTGCCAGCAGTCCCTCGGGGCAGGGGGCCTATCAGCCCCAGCATTTT.

This clonotype was recorded at least ten times. J is TRBJ2-5 and V is TRBV11-2; D may be TRBD2 (6 bases). The V end lost 1 base, the J end lost 6 bases, and 18 bases lay between the germline ends. CDR3 length equals 16 residues. The germline V gene has CDR1 SGHAT and CDR2 FQNNGV. The CDR3 sequence is CASSLVRGGRGKTQYF. CDR3 nucleotide sequence: TGTGCCAGCAGCTTAGTAAGAGGTGGCCGGGGGAAGACCCAGTACTTC.

This clonotype was observed at least ten times. The CDR3: CASTPGLAGRGETQYF. Written as DNA, the CDR3 is TGTGCCAGCACCCCGGGACTAGCGGGGCGGGGGGAGACCCAGTACTTC. The chain carries TRBV12-3 or TRBV12-4 and TRBJ2-5, with 13 bases identical to TRBD2. With 7 bases clipped from V and 5 bases from J, the junction kept 10 bases outside the gene matches. The CDR3 sequence is 16 residues long.

Ten or more counts support this clonotype. The J gene is TRBJ1-2, the V gene TRBV19; D is uncertain. V was pared by 3 bases and J by 8 bases, with 13 bases between. This CDR3 has 13 residues. Germline V gives CDR1 LNHDA, CDR2 SQIVND (reference sequence). CDR3 protein: CASSISLPGGYTF. The CDR3 DNA reads as TGTGCCAGTAGTATCTCCCTGCCGGGAGGCTACACCTTC.

This clonotype was counted ten times or more. V usage is TRBV6-5 and J usage is TRBJ2-4; D is unresolved. Trimming took 0 bases from V and 4 from J, leaving 7 bases between them. This CDR3 is 14 amino acids long. Germline V gives CDR1 MNHEY, CDR2 SVGAGI. This chain's CDR3 is CASSYSGLKNIQYF. CDR3 sequence (DNA): TGTGCCAGCAGTTACTCCGGGTTGAAAAACATTCAGTACTTC.

This clonotype was counted ten times or more. The rearrangement joins TRBV2 to TRBJ1-1; TRBD1 agrees at 7 bases. The CDR3 has 14 amino acids. The trim removed 8 bases at V and 1 base at J, leaving 7 bases unmatched. Germline CDR1 reads SNHLY; CDR2 reads FYNNEI. The CDR3 loop is CASSEQGRNTEAFF. The CDR3 region has the DNA TGTGCCAGCTCGGAACAGGGGAGGAACACTGAAGCTTTCTTT.

This clonotype was seen at least ten times. This chain joins TRBV2 and TRBJ1-2; no definite D call. Trimming cost V 7 bases and J 5 bases, with 17 bases left between them. CDR3 length: 14 residues. CDR1 is SNHLY and CDR2 is FYNNEI in the germline V gene. The CDR3 bases are TGTGCCAGCACCAGAGTGGGCCGAGAGTATGGCTACACCTTC. Residues: CASTRVGREYGYTF.